This entry lists 9 T cell receptor beta chains sequenced from one sample in a study of blood T cell repertoires in COVID-19 (dated by TCRdb to about 2020). Receptor libraries were prepared by the immunoSEQ multiplex PCR assay. Imported from immuneACCESS, the table was reduced by TCRdb to in-frame sequences with V and J called. These copies leave out some clones; in studies compared against another copy, an unresolved V gene accounts for under half, and the cause of the remainder is not known. The sample table contains approximately 250,000 clones; only one count was recorded for 86% of them. The top ten clones comprise almost 2% of the sample. Material: peripheral blood. The origin of the receptors is a man younger than 40 with active or convalescent COVID-19.

V usage is TRBV5-5 and J usage is TRBJ1-4; TRBD1 is a possible D gene (5 bases). The CDR3 has 15 residues. Trimming pared 2 bases from V and 0 bases from J, leaving 8 bases between. CDR1 and CDR2 from the germline V gene are SGHKS and YYEKEE (reference sequence). This CDR3 is CASSFGGATNEKLFF. CDR3 coding DNA: TGTGCCAGCAGCTTTGGGGGGGCAACTAATGAAAAACTGTTTTTT.

The rearrangement uses TRBV30 and TRBJ1-6, with TRBD1 matching 7 bases. In germline, CDR1 is GTSNPN, CDR2 SVGIG (reference sequence). The ends lost 2 bases at V and 8 bases at J; junction bases unmatched: 15. This CDR3 comprises 17 residues. Here the CDR3 reads CAWSKFLLTGFDSPLHF. The CDR3 coding sequence is TGTGCCTGGAGTAAATTTTTGTTGACAGGGTTTGATTCACCCCTCCACTTT.

The chain combines TRBV5-1 with TRBJ2-3; D uncertain. CDR3 length equals 12 residues. The V gene lost 4 bases and the J gene lost 5 bases, with 8 bases spanning the gap. Germline V gives CDR1 SGHRS, CDR2 YFSETQ. The CDR3 protein is CASSTERDTQYF. CDR3 coding DNA: TGCGCCAGCAGCACTGAGCGAGATACGCAGTATTTT.

This rearrangement joins TRBV9 to TRBJ2-2; 7 bases map to TRBD2. Trimming at V came to 1 base and at J to 0 bases, leaving 0 bases not matched to a gene. This CDR3 has 15 amino acids. Germline V gene lookup returns CDR1 SGDLS and CDR2 YYNGEE. The CDR3 DNA is TGTGCCAGCAGCGTACTAGCGGCGAACACCGGGGAGCTGTTTTTT. Translated, it gives CASSVLAANTGELFF.

The J gene is TRBJ2-1, the V gene TRBV15; 7 bases are shared with TRBD1. V lost 3 bases to trimming and J lost 3 bases; unmatched junction nucleotides: 5. Germline CDR1 reads LNHNV; CDR2 reads YYDKDF (reference sequence). The CDR3 loop spans 15 amino acids. Here the CDR3 reads CATSRETGFYNEQFF. The CDR3 DNA follows: TGTGCCACCAGCAGGGAGACAGGGTTCTACAATGAGCAGTTCTTC.

Comment on this clone: The same CDR3 also results from other DNA sequences found in this sample. This chain links TRBV11-2 with TRBJ2-3; TRBD2 matches 9 bases. Germline CDR1 reads SGHAT; CDR2 reads FQNNGV. J lost 4 bases, V lost 1 base, and 0 bases had no gene match. There are 14 residues in the CDR3. The chain's CDR3 is CASSLGGGADTQYF. CDR3 sequence (DNA): TGTGCCAGCAGCTTAGGCGGGGGGGCAGATACGCAGTATTTT. The full variable domain, its missing parts supplied by reference TRBV11-2 and TRBJ2-3, is EAGVAQSPRYKIIEKRQSVAFWCNPISGHATLYWYQQILGQGPKLLIQFQNNGVVDDSQLPKDRFSAERLKGVDSTLKIQPAKLEDSAVYLCASSLGGGADTQYFGPGTRLTVL.

This clone occurred a few times. The rearrangement joins TRBV9 to TRBJ2-5; D unresolved. This CDR3 contains 13 residues. Per the germline V gene, CDR1 is SGDLS and CDR2 is YYNGEE. V was shortened by 0 bases and J by 3 bases, with 6 bases between the two germline ends. As DNA, the CDR3 is TGTGCCAGCAGCGTAGGGGCGAAAGAGACCCAGTACTTC. It codes for CASSVGAKETQYF.

The count of this clone is one. The rearrangement joins TRBV5-1 to TRBJ2-7; 7 nucleotides line up with TRBD1. The V gene's germline CDR1 is SGHRS and CDR2 YFSETQ. J gave up 4 bases and V 4 bases, and 11 bases lay outside the gene matches. This CDR3 has 15 residues. The CDR3 loop is CASSPQTGTMYEQYF. Here the CDR3 DNA reads TGCGCCAGCAGCCCTCAGACAGGGACCATGTACGAGCAGTACTTC.

The chain uses TRBV5-4 and TRBJ1-6, with unresolved D. V dropped 2 bases and J dropped 8 bases, with 17 bases sitting between them. CDR3 size: 16 residues. Germline loops: CDR1 SGHNT, CDR2 YYREEE (reference sequence). CDR3 nucleotide sequence: TGTGCCAGCAGCTTACCTAGGGTAGGAGGTGATTCACCCCTCCACTTT. Amino acid sequence: CASSLPRVGGDSPLHF.